The 9 T cell receptor beta chains reported below all come from one sample, sequenced in a study of blood T cell repertoires in COVID-19. Assay used: immunoSEQ multiplex PCR; TCRdb lists only in-frame clones, some missing. The data show 200,000 to 250,000 clones, over 75% seen once. Sequencing was carried out using PBMCs or T cells enriched from blood (not recorded which). These receptors were collected from a woman aged 25 to 45 who had been exposed to COVID-19.

A few counts support this clone. This chain joins TRBV30 and TRBJ1-5; 8 nucleotides line up with TRBD1. Trimming at V came to 0 bases and at J to 4 bases, leaving 5 bases not matched to a gene. This CDR3 contains 15 residues. Germline CDR1 and CDR2: GTSNPN and SVGIG (reference sequence). The CDR3 DNA reads as TGTGCCTGGAGTGTGGGGACAGGTCTAAATCAGCCCCAGCATTTT. Translated, it gives CAWSVGTGLNQPQHF.

This clone occurred a few times. This rearrangement joins TRBV5-1 to TRBJ1-5, with 7 bases identical to TRBD1. Trimming cost V 0 bases and J 4 bases; bases outside gene matches: 7. CDR1 and CDR2 (germline): SGHRS, YFSETQ. This CDR3 is 16 amino acids long. CDR3 nucleotide sequence: TGCGCCAGCAGCTTGGGCGTGGGACAGCCGAATCAGCCCCAGCATTTT. This gives the protein CASSLGVGQPNQPQHF.

This clone was counted only a few times. This chain connects TRBV9 to TRBJ2-7; 11 bases line up with TRBD1. The V and J ends lost 3 bases and 2 bases, in that order; junction bases with no gene match: 1. Germline-derived CDR1 and CDR2 are SGDLS and YYNGEE. The CDR3 spans 14 residues. The CDR3 sequence is CASSEGQGAYEQYF. Written as DNA, the CDR3 is TGTGCCAGCAGCGAGGGACAGGGGGCCTACGAGCAGTACTTC.

The rearrangement joins TRBV12-1 to TRBJ1-3; the table calls TRBD1, which could not be checked here. TRBV12-1 is listed as a pseudogene. The CDR3 contains 16 residues. The CDR3 DNA is TGTGCCAGCAGCTTTGCGGACAGTCGGCCTGGAAACACCATATATTTT. Translation: CASSFADSRPGNTIYF.

This clone was seen a few times. The CDR3 region is CASRRLAGDNEQFF. The CDR3 DNA is TGTGCCAGCAGGAGACTAGCGGGAGACAATGAGCAGTTCTTC. V gene TRBV2 combines with J gene TRBJ2-1, with 12 bases lining up with TRBD2. Germline V gene data show CDR1 as SNHLY and CDR2 as FYNNEI. The ends lost 6 bases at V and 5 bases at J; junction bases unmatched: 2. CDR3 length: 14 amino acids.

V usage is TRBV5-6 and J usage is TRBJ2-5, with 8 bases fitting TRBD2. Germline loops: CDR1 SGHDT, CDR2 YYEEEE. The junction had 8 bases not matched to a gene; V was cut back by 0 bases and J by 4 bases. This CDR3 region has 16 residues. CDR3 sequence (DNA): TGTGCCAGCAGCTTGGGGGGACTAGGACGTGGAGAGACCCAGTACTTC. It encodes CASSLGGLGRGETQYF. Complete variable domain (other parts from reference TRBV5-6 and TRBJ2-5): DAGVTQSPTHLIKTRGQQVTLRCSPKSGHDTVSWYQQALGQGPQFIFQYYEEEERQRGNFPDRFSGHQFPNYSSELNVNALLLGDSALYLCASSLGGLGRGETQYFGPGTRLLVL.

This rearrangement joins TRBV7-2 to TRBJ2-1; 11 bases line up with TRBD2. In germline, CDR1 is SGHTA, CDR2 FQGNSA. The CDR3 has 15 amino acids. V shed 7 bases, J shed 4 bases, and the junction held 6 bases outside the gene matches. The CDR3 loop is CASTRTSGPYNEQFF. The CDR3 coding sequence is TGTGCCAGCACAAGGACTAGCGGGCCTTACAATGAGCAGTTCTTC.

V and J are TRBV24-1 and TRBJ2-1; 12 nucleotides match TRBD2. V shed 4 bases, J shed 16 bases, and the junction held 16 bases outside the gene matches. The CDR3 length is 16 residues. Germline values: CDR1 KGHDR, CDR2 SFDVKD. CDR3: CATSDSSGLAGGPAFF. In nucleotides, the CDR3 is TGTGCCACCAGTGACTCCTCGGGACTAGCGGGTGGCCCAGCTTTCTTC.

The CDR3 DNA is TGTGCCAGCAGCTTGGGGCAGGGGATCACCGGGGAGCTGTTTTTT. As protein: CASSLGQGITGELFF. The chain uses TRBV5-5 and TRBJ2-2; possible D gene TRBD1, 6 bases. Germline V gene sequence: CDR1 SGHKS, CDR2 YYEKEE (reference sequence). The V and J ends lost 0 bases and 4 bases respectively, with 10 bases between them. This CDR3 comprises 15 residues.